This entry describes one TCR beta chain. The data belong to a study of blood T cell repertoires in COVID-19. Study details: Some COVID-19 samples were acute and others convalescent; all came from the United States, Italy and Spain.

This CDR3 comprises 16 residues. V shed 3 bases, J shed 3 bases, and the junction held 7 bases outside the gene matches. Germline assignment: CDR1 LGHNA and CDR2 YSLEER. Original processing notes: Reference gene primers were amplified, and this amplification served to estimate nucleated cell counts. Using immunoSEQ multiplex PCR, the repertoire was profiled, and TCRdb retains in-frame clones only, with some absent. That table is the source of V, J and clone size, and D and trimming were worked out from the DNA. The sample has roughly 140,000 clones; 65% to 90% are singletons. The receptor's source is a man between 65 and 85 years old with acute or convalescent COVID-19. The sequenced sample consisted of peripheral blood. This chain uses TRBV4-3 with TRBJ2-1; 8 nucleotides align to TRBD2. The CDR3 loop is CASSHKALADYNEQFF. The CDR3 bases are TGCGCCAGCAGCCACAAGGCACTAGCGGACTACAATGAGCAGTTCTTC.